The rows below give T cell receptor beta chains drawn from one sample of a study of beta chain features in type 1 diabetes. Generated by immunoSEQ multiplex PCR, the TCRdb table keeps only in-frame clones and is missing some. Among 200,000 to 250,000 clones listed, roughly two thirds were seen once. The sample was naive CD4+ T cells from blood. All receptors come from a man aged 30 to 45 in good health. The CDR3 runs from the conserved cysteine through the conserved F or W. The D gene is left open where the match is weak. Some rows have no size entry. The others give once, few or many, or a class for an expanded clone.

TRBJ2-1,TRBV30,13,NA,NA,CAWAGRGYNEQFF,TGTGCCTGGGCCGGCAGGGGCTACAATGAGCAGTTCTTC
TRBJ1-1,TRBV30,12,NA,NA,CAWNLGDTEAFF,TGTGCCTGGAACTTGGGGGACACTGAAGCTTTCTTT
TRBJ2-1,TRBV7-9,14,NA,NA,CASSLAGAHNEQFF,TGTGCCAGCAGCTTAGCTGGGGCCCACAATGAGCAGTTCTTC
TRBJ1-5,TRBV30,15,NA,NA,CAWSPPGPGWRAQHF,TGTGCCTGGAGTCCTCCGGGACCGGGGTGGAGAGCCCAGCATTTT
TRBJ2-7,TRBV14,13,NA,few,CASSQTHFHEQYF,TGTGCCAGCAGCCAGACCCACTTCCACGAGCAGTACTTC
TRBJ2-5,TRBV2,16,TRBD1,NA,CASSRTPGQAQETQYF,TGTGCCAGCAGTAGAACGCCGGGACAGGCACAAGAGACCCAGTACTTC
TRBJ2-1,TRBV29-1,12,NA,NA,CSVPFQRDEQFF,TGCAGCGTCCCATTCCAACGGGATGAGCAGTTCTTC
TRBJ2-1,TRBV4-1,17,TRBD2,NA,CASSQGLAGVLYNEQFF,TGCGCCAGCAGCCAGGGACTAGCGGGAGTCTTATACAATGAGCAGTTCTTC
TRBJ2-2,TRBV30,15,TRBD2,NA,CAWNPSGRFGGELFF,TGTGCCTGGAACCCTAGCGGGAGGTTCGGCGGGGAGCTGTTTTTT
TRBJ2-1,TRBV2,11,NA,few,CASNGLDEQFF,TGTGCCAGCAATGGGTTAGACGAGCAGTTCTTC
TRBJ2-2,TRBV30,11,NA,NA,CAWSVSGELFF,TGTGCCTGGAGTGTATCCGGGGAGCTGTTTTTT
TRBJ2-1,TRBV7-2,17,TRBD2,NA,CASSSTPRTSGVNEQFF,TGTGCCAGCAGCTCCACCCCAAGAACTAGCGGGGTAAATGAGCAGTTCTTC
TRBJ2-7,TRBV29-1,14,NA,NA,CSVSEARNRGEQYF,TGCAGCGTCTCAGAGGCACGGAATAGGGGCGAGCAGTACTTC
TRBJ2-2,TRBV11-2,15,NA,NA,CASSLPGRITGELFF,TGTGCCAGCAGTCTCCCCGGACGAATCACCGGGGAGCTGTTTTTT
TRBJ2-1,TRBV5-1,11,NA,NA,CASSLLNEQFF,TGCGCCAGCAGCTTGCTTAATGAGCAGTTCTTC
TRBJ2-1,TRBV2,12,NA,NA,CASSEGVGKQFF,TGTGCCAGCAGTGAAGGTGTCGGGAAGCAGTTCTTC
TRBJ2-1,TRBV7-9,14,TRBD2,NA,CASRPSGAGNEQFF,TGTGCCAGCAGACCAAGCGGGGCGGGCAATGAGCAGTTCTTC
TRBJ2-1,TRBV9,16,NA,NA,CASSVAGASRLEEQFF,TGTGCCAGCAGCGTAGCTGGCGCTAGTAGACTAGAGGAGCAGTTCTTC